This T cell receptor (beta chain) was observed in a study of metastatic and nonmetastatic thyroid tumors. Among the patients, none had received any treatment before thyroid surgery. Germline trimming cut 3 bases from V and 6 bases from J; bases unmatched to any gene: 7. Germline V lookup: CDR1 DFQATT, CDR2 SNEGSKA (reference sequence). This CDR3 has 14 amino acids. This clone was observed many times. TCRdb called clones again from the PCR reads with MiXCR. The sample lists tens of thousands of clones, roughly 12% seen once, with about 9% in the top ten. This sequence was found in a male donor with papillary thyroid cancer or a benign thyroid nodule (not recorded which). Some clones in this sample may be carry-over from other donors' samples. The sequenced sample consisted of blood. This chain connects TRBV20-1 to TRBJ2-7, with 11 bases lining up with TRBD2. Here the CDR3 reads CSASRTSGSTEQYF. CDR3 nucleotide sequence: TGCAGTGCTAGTCGCACTAGCGGGAGTACCGAGCAGTACTTC.